The entry below gives a single T cell receptor (beta chain) sequence along with its context. These data originate in a study of control samples from healthy donors and cancer patients. The protocol was immunoSEQ multiplex PCR, while the TCRdb copy is restricted to in-frame clones and leaves out a portion. This table holds roughly 190,000 clones, 90% to 95% found once. Per the germline V gene, CDR1 is MNHNS and CDR2 is SASEGT. Deletions cut 3 bases from V and 7 bases from J, with 13 bases between. The CDR3 covers 13 residues. The clonotype was recovered from a man aged 30 to 39 in good health. Sequenced material: blood. This chain joins TRBV6-1 and TRBJ2-7; possible D gene TRBD1, 5 bases. The CDR3 reads CASSDRVLREQYF. CDR3 coding DNA: TGTGCCAGCAGTGACAGGGTCTTGAGAGAGCAGTACTTC.